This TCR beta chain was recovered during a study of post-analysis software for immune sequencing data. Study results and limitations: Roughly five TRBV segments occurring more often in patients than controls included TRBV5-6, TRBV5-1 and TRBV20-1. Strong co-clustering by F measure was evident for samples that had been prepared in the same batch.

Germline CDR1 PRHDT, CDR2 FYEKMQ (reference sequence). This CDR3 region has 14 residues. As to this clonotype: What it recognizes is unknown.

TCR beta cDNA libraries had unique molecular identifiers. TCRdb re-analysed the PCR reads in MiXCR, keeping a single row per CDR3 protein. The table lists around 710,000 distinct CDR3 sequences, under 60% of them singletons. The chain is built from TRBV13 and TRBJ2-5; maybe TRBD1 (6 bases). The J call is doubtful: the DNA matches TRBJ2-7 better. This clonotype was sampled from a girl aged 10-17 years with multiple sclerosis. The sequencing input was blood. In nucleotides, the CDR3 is TGTGCCAGCAGCCGGACCTTAGGGGGTGACGAGCAGTACTTC. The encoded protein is CASSRTLGGDEQYF.